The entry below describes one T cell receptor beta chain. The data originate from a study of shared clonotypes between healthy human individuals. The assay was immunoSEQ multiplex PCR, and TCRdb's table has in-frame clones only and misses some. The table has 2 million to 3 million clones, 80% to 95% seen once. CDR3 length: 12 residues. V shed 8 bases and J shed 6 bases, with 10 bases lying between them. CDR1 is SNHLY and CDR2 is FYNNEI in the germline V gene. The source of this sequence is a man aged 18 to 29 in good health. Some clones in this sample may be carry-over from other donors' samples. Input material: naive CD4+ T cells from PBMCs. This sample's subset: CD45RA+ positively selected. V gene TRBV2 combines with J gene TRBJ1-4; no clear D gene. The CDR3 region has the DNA TGTGCCAGCTTGCGGACGGATGAAAAACTGTTTTTT. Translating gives CASLRTDEKLFF.